The 4 T cell receptor beta chains presented below share a single source sample, sequenced in a study of early T cells in non-severe SARS-CoV-2 infection. TCRdb ran MiXCR on the 5' RACE reads and lists one entry per CDR3 protein. The table has about 38,000 distinct CDR3 sequences, about 5% seen once; the top ten hold about 16%. The material sequenced was whole blood. Source of these receptors: an adult who was a healthcare worker with PCR-confirmed SARS-CoV-2 infection or an uninfected control (not recorded which).

There are many counts of this clonotype. The chain uses TRBV6-6 and TRBJ1-2; D perhaps matches TRBD1 (6 bases). The CDR3 has 13 residues. V was clipped by 7 bases and J by 1 base, with 10 bases between them. Germline V gives CDR1 MNHNY, CDR2 SVGAGI (reference sequence). CDR3 region: CASMRGGNYGYTF. The CDR3, as DNA: TGTGCCAGCATGAGGGGGGGTAACTATGGCTACACCTTC.

This clonotype was counted ten times or more. This sequence joins TRBV5-1 and TRBJ2-5, with D maybe TRBD2 (6 bases). Looked up from germline, CDR1 is SGHRS and CDR2 is YFSETQ. Trimming stripped 3 bases from V and 2 bases from J, with 11 bases between. The CDR3 is 14 residues long. CDR3 in DNA: TGCGCCAGCAGCTCGGGGACTGTACAAGAGACCCAGTACTTC. Translated: CASSSGTVQETQYF. Full variable domain (remainder filled in from reference TRBV5-1 and TRBJ2-5): KAGVTQTPRYLIKTRGQQVTLSCSPISGHRSVSWYQQTPGQGLQFLFEYFSETQRNKGNFPGRFSGRQFSNSRSEMNVSTLELGDSALYLCASSSGTVQETQYFGPGTRLLVL.

This clonotype was observed a handful of times. The CDR3 region has the DNA TGTGCCAGCAGTCCCTTGCGGGGGGTCGGCATTCAGTACTTC. This sequence encodes CASSPLRGVGIQYF. The rearrangement joins TRBV12-3 or TRBV12-4 to TRBJ2-4, with 8 bases aligning to TRBD2. V lost 5 bases to trimming and J lost 9 bases; unmatched junction nucleotides: 9. CDR3 length: 14 residues.

This clonotype has at least ten counts. The rearrangement links TRBV2 to TRBJ2-3; D not resolved. Germline CDR1 and CDR2: SNHLY and FYNNEI. The CDR3 totals 14 residues. Trimming removed 3 bases at V and 0 bases at J, with 7 bases between. Here the CDR3 DNA reads TGTGCCAGCAGTGACATCATTAGCACAGATACGCAGTATTTT. Translation gives CASSDIISTDTQYF. Full variable domain (outside the CDR3, taken from reference TRBV2 and TRBJ2-3): EPEVTQTPSHQVTQMGQEVILRCVPISNHLYFYWYRQILGQKVEFLVSFYNNEISEKSEIFDDQFSVERPDGSNFTLKIRSTKLEDSAMYFCASSDIISTDTQYFGPGTRLTVL.